These 4 T cell receptor beta chains were all obtained from the same sample, sequenced in a study of shared clonotypes between healthy human individuals. TCRdb keeps only in-frame clones here, not all; method: immunoSEQ multiplex PCR. Of roughly 2.6 million clones in the sample, approximately 90% were seen once. The specimen was naive CD4+ T cells sorted from blood. This sample's subset: CD45RA+ positively selected. The receptors here all came from a man between 18 and 29 years old in good health.

V is TRBV5-4 and J is TRBJ2-3; D ambiguous. CDR3 size: 15 residues. Trimming stripped 4 bases from V and 1 base from J, with 13 bases between. The germline CDR1 and CDR2 sequences are SGHNT and YYREEE (reference sequence). The CDR3 DNA reads TGTGCCAGCAGCCCGGACGGAAGAGGCACAGATACGCAGTATTTT. Amino acid sequence: CASSPDGRGTDTQYF.

In this sample, this clone turned up once. The same CDR3 arises from other DNA sequences in this sample as well. The chain joins TRBV5-1 to TRBJ2-3, with D perhaps TRBD2 (5 bases). This CDR3 has 14 residues. The germline V gene has CDR1 SGHRS and CDR2 YFSETQ. V lost 0 bases and J lost 1, with 6 bases in between. CDR3 sequence (DNA): TGCGCCAGCAGCTTGGCGAGGGGCACAGATACGCAGTATTTT. This gives the protein CASSLARGTDTQYF.

This chain uses TRBV30 with TRBJ2-1; a possible D gene is TRBD2 (5 bases). V was clipped by 3 bases and J by 0 bases, with 12 bases between them. In germline, CDR1 is GTSNPN, CDR2 SVGIG (reference sequence). The CDR3 runs to 15 residues. The CDR3: CAWRAGSSSYNEQFF. DNA for the CDR3: TGTGCCTGGAGGGCGGGCAGCAGCTCCTACAATGAGCAGTTCTTC.

The CDR3, as DNA: TGTGCCACCAGCAGAGATCCAACTAGCGCAGGAGCAGATACGCAGTATTTT. Translated, it gives CATSRDPTSAGADTQYF. The V call is TRBV15, the J call TRBJ2-3; 7 nucleotides align to TRBD2. From germline, CDR1 is LNHNV and CDR2 YYDKDF (reference sequence). Trimming at V came to 0 bases and at J to 4 bases, leaving 10 bases not matched to a gene. The CDR3 loop spans 17 amino acids.